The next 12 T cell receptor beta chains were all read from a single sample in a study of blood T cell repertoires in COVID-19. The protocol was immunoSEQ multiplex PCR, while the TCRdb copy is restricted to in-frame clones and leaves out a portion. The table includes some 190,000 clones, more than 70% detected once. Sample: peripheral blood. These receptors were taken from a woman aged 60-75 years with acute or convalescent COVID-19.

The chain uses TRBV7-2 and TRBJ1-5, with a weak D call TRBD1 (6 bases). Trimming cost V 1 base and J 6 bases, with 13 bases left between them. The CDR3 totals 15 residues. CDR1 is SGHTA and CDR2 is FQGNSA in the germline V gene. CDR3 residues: CASSLGGRGFQPQHF. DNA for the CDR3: TGTGCCAGCAGCTTAGGGGGGCGCGGTTTTCAGCCCCAGCATTTT.

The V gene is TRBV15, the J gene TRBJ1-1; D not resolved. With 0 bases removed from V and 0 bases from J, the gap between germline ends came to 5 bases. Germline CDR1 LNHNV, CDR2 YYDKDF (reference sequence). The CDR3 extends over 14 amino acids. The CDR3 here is CATSRDTVNTEAFF. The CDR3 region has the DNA TGTGCCACCAGCAGAGATACGGTGAACACTGAAGCTTTCTTT.

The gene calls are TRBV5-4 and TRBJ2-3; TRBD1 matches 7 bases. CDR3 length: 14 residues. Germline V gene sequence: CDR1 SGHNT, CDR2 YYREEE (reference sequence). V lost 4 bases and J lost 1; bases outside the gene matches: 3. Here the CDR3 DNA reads TGTGCCAGCAGCATAGGGACAGGCACAGATACGCAGTATTTT. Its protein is CASSIGTGTDTQYF.

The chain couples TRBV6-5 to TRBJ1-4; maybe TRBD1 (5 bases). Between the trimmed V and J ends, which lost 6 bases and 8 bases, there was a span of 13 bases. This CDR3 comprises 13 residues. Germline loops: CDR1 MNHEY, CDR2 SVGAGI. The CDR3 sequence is CASRSQGVEKLFF. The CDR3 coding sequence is TGTGCCAGCAGGTCCCAGGGCGTGGAAAAACTGTTTTTT.

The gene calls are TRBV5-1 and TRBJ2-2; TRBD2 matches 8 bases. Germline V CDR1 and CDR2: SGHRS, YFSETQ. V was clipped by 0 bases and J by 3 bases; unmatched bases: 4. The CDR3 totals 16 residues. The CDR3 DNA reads TGCGCCAGCAGCTTGGAATTAGCGGGACACACCGGGGAGCTGTTTTTT. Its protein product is CASSLELAGHTGELFF.

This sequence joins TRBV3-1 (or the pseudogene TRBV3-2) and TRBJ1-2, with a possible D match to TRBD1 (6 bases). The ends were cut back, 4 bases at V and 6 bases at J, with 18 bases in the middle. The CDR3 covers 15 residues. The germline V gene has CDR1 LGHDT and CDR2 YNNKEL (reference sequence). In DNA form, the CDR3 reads TGTGCCAGCAGCCTGTCTGGACAGCGAGGCCATGGCTACACCTTC. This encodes CASSLSGQRGHGYTF.

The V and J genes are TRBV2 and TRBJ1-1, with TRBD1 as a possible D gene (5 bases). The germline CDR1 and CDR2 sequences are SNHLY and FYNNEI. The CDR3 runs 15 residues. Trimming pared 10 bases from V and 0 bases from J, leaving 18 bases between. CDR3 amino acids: CATTAGSNMNTEAFF. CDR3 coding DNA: TGTGCCACGACAGCCGGTAGCAACATGAACACTGAAGCTTTCTTT.

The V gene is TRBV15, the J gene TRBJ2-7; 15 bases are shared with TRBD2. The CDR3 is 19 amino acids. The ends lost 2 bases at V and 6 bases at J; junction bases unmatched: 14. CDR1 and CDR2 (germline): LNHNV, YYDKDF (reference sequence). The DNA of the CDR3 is TGTGCCACCAGCAGACCTCACACCGGGACTAGCGGGAGGAACGGCGAGCAGTACTTC. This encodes CATSRPHTGTSGRNGEQYF.

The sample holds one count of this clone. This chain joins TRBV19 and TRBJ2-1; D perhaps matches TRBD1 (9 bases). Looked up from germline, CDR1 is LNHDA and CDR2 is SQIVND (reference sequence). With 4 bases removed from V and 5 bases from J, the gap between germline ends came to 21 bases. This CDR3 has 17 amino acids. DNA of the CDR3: TGTGCCAGTAGTACCTTCGGGACAGGGACTAGGAACAATGAGCAGTTCTTC. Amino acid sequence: CASSTFGTGTRNNEQFF.

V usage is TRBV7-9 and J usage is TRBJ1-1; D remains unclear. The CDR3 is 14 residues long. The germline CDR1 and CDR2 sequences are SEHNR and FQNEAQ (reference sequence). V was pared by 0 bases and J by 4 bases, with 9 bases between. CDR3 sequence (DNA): TGTGCCAGCAGCTTAGCGGAGCTGGGCACTGAAGCTTTCTTT. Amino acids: CASSLAELGTEAFF.

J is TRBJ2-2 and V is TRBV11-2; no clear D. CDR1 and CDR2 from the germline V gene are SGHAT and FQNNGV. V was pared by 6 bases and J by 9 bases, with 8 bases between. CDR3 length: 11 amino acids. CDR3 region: CASREAWELFF. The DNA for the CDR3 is TGTGCCAGCAGGGAAGCGTGGGAGCTGTTTTTT.

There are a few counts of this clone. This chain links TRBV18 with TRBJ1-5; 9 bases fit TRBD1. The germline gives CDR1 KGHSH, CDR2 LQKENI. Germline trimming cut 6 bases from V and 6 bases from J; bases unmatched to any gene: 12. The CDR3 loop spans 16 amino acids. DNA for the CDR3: TGTGCCAGCTCGCGGTCCGGGACAGGGATCGTTCAGCCCCAGCATTTT. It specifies CASSRSGTGIVQPQHF.